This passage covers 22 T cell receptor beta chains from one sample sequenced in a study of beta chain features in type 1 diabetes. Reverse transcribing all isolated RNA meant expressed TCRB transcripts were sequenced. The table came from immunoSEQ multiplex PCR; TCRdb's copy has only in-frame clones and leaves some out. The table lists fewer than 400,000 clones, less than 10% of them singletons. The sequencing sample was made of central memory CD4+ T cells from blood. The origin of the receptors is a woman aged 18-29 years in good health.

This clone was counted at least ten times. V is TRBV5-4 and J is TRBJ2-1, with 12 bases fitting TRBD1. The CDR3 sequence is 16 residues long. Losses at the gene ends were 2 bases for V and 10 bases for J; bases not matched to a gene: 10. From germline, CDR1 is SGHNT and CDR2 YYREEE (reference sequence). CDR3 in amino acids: CASSLSAGTGGREQFF. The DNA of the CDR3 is TGTGCCAGCAGCTTATCCGCTGGGACAGGGGGCAGGGAGCAGTTCTTC.

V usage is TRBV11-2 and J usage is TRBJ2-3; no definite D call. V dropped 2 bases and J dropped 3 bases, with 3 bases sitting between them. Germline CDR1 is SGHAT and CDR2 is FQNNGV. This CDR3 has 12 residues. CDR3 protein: CASSLTTDTQYF. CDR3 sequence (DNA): TGTGCCAGCAGCTTAACTACAGATACGCAGTATTTT.

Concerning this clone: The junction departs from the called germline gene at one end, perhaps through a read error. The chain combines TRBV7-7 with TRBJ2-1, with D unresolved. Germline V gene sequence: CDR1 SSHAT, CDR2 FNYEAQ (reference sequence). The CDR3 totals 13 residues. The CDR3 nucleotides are TGTGCTAGCAGCTTAGATAGTTTCAATGAGCAGTTCTTC. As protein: CASSLDSFNEQFF. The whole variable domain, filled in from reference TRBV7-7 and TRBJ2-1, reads GAGVSQSPRYKVTKRGQDVTLRCDPISSHATLYWYQQALGQGPEFLTYFNYEAQPDKSGLPSDRFSAERPEGSISTLTIQRTEQRDSAMYRCASSLDSFNEQFFGPGTRLTVL.

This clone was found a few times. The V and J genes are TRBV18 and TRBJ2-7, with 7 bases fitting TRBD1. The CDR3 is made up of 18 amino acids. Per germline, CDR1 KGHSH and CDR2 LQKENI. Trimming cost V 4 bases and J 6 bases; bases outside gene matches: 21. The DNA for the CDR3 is TGTGCCAGCTCACTAAACGCCCGAATGACGGGACAGTTCTCCGAGCAGTACTTC. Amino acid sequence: CASSLNARMTGQFSEQYF.

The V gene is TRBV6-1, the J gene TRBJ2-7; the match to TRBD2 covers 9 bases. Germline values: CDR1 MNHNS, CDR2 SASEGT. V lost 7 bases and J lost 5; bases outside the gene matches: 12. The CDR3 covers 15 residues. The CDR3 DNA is TGTGCCAGCACCAAGGGATTGACTAGCGGCCACGAGCAGTACTTC. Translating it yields CASTKGLTSGHEQYF.

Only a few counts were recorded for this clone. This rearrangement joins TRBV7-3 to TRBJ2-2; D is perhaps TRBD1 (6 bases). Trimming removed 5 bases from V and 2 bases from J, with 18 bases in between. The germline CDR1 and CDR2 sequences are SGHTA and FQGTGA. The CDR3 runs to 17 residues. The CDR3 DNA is TGTGCCAGCAGCCTTTATGGGACAACCTCAAACACCGGGGAGCTGTTTTTT. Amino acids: CASSLYGTTSNTGELFF.

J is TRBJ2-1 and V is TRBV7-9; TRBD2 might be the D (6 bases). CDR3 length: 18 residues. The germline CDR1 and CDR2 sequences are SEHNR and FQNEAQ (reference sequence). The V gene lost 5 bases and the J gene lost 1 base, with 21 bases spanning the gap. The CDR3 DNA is TGTGCCAGCAGCCAACTTGCTGGTCTAGCGCAGTCCTACAATGAGCAGTTCTTC. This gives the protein CASSQLAGLAQSYNEQFF.

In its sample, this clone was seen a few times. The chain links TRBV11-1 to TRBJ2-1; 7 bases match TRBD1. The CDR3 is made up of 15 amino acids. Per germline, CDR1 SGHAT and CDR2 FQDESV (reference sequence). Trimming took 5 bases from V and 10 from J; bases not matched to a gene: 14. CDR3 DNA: TGTGCCAGCAGCACCCGCGACAGGGATGGTCACGAGCAGTTCTTC. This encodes CASSTRDRDGHEQFF.

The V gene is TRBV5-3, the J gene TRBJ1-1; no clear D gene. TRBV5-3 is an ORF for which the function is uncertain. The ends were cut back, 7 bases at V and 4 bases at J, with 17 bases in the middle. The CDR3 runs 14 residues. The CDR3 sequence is CARQFRTCCTEAFF. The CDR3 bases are TGTGCCAGACAATTCCGGACCTGCTGCACTGAAGCTTTCTTT.

The CDR3 spells CASSNSGSVSGELFF. CDR3 DNA sequence: TGCGCCAGCAGTAATAGCGGGAGTGTTTCCGGGGAGCTGTTTTTT. The gene calls are TRBV4-3 and TRBJ2-2, with TRBD2 matching over 9 bases. The V segment lost 6 bases and the J segment 6 bases; nucleotides outside the gene matches: 8. The CDR3 runs 15 residues. From germline, CDR1 is LGHNA and CDR2 YSLEER.

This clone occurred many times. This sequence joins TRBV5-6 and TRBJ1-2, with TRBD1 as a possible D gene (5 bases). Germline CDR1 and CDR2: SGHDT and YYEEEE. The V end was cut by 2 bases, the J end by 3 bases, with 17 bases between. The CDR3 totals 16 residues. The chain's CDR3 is CASSFDGQGVDYGYTF. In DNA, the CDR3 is TGTGCCAGCAGCTTCGATGGACAAGGGGTGGACTATGGCTACACCTTC.

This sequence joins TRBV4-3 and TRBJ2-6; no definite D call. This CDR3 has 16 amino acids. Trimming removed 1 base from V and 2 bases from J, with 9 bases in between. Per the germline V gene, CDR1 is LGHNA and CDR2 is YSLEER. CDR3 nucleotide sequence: TGCGCCAGCAGCCAAGGTATTGGAACTGGGGCCAACGTCCTGACTTTC. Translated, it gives CASSQGIGTGANVLTF.

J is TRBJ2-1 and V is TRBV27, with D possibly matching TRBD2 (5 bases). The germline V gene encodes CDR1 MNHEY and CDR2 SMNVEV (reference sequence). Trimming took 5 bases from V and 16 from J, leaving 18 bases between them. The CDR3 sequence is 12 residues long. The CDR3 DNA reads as TGTGCCAGCAGTCCTAACTGGGAGTTACGTTTCTTC. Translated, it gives CASSPNWELRFF.

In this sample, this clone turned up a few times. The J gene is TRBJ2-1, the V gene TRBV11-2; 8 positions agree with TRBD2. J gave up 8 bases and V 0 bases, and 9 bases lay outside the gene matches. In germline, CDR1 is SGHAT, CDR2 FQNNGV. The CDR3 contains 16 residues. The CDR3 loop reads CASSLDLPGGVDEQFF. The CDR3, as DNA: TGTGCCAGCAGCTTAGACCTCCCCGGGGGGGTTGATGAGCAGTTCTTC.

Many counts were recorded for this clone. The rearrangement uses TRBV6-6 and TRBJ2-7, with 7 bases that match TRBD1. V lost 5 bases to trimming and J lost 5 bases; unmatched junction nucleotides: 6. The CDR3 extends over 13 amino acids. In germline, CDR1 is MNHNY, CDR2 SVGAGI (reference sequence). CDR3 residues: CASSIDRVHEQYF. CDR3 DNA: TGTGCCAGCAGTATAGACAGGGTCCACGAGCAGTACTTC.

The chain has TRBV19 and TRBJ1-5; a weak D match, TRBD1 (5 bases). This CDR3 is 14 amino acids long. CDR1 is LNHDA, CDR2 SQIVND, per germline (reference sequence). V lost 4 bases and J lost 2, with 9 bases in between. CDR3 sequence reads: CASSRLGGNQPQHF. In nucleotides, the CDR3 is TGTGCCAGTAGTAGACTAGGGGGCAATCAGCCCCAGCATTTT.

The CDR3 region has the DNA TGTGCCAGCAGTTACAGGGGAAGAGTCACTGAAGCTTTCTTT. This codes for CASSYRGRVTEAFF. The chain carries TRBV7-2 and TRBJ1-1; TRBD1 matches 7 bases. Germline V lookup: CDR1 SGHTA, CDR2 FQGNSA. The CDR3 runs 14 residues. V gave up 6 bases and J gave up 4 bases; unmatched junction bases: 8.

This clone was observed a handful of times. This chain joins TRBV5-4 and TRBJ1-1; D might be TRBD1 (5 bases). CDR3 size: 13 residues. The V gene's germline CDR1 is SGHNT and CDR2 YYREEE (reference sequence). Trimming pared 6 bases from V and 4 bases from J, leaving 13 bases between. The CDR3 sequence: CASMQGFGTEAFF. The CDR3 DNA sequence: TGTGCCAGCATGCAGGGCTTCGGCACTGAAGCTTTCTTT. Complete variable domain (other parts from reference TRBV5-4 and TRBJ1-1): ETGVTQSPTHLIKTRGQQVTLRCSSQSGHNTVSWYQQALGQGPQFIFQYYREEENGRGNFPPRFSGLQFPNYSSELNVNALELDDSALYLCASMQGFGTEAFFGQGTRLTVV.

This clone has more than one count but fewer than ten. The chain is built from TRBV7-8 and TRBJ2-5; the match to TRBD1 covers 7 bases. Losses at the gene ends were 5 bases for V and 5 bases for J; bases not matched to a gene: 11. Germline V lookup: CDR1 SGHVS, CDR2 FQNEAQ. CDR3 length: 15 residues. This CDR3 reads CASSKGTVRRETQYF. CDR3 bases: TGTGCCAGCAGCAAGGGGACAGTTCGGCGGGAGACCCAGTACTTC. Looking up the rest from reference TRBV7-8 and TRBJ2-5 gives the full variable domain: GAGVSQSPRYKVAKRGQDVALRCDPISGHVSLFWYQQALGQGPEFLTYFQNEAQLDKSGLPSDRFFAERPEGSVSTLKIQRTQQEDSAVYLCASSKGTVRRETQYFGPGTRLLVL.

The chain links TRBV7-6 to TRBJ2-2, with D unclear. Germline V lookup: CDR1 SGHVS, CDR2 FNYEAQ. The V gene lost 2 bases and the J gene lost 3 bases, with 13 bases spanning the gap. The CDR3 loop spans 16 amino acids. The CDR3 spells CASSLTVGQYTGELFF. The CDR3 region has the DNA TGTGCCAGCAGCTTAACCGTAGGGCAGTACACCGGGGAGCTGTTTTTT.

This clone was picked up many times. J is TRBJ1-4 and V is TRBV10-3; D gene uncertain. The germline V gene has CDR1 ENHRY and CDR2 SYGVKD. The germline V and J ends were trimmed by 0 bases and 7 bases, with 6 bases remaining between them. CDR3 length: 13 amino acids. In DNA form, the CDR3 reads TGTGCCATCAGTGAGTCGATGGGTGAAAAACTGTTTTTT. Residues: CAISESMGEKLFF.

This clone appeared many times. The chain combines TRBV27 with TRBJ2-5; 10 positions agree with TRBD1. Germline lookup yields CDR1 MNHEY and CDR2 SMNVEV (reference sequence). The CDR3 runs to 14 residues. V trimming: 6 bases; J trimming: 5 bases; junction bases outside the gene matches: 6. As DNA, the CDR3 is TGTGCCAGCAGCTATGACAGGGGGCTGGAGACCCAGTACTTC. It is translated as CASSYDRGLETQYF.